This entry describes one TCR beta chain. TCRdb's copy holds only in-frame clones and misses some; the assay was immunoSEQ multiplex PCR. The table shows roughly 93,000 clones, with approximately 89% occurring only once. The sample belongs to a study of T cell changes during pregnancy in multiple sclerosis. Germline CDR1 is SQVTM and CDR2 is ANQGSEA. The length of the CDR3 is 18 residues. V shed 2 bases, J shed 1 base, and the junction held 11 bases outside the gene matches. This chain connects TRBV29-1 to TRBJ2-1; TRBD2 aligns across 10 bases. The input for sequencing was peripheral blood, taken before pregnancy. The origin of this receptor is a female donor with multiple sclerosis, enrolled in a pregnancy study. For the CDR3, the DNA is TGCAGCGTTGAAATTCCACTAGCGGGACGCTCATCCTACAATGAGCAGTTCTTC. It yields the protein CSVEIPLAGRSSYNEQFF.